Below, 21 T cell receptor beta chains from the same sample are listed, as sequenced in a study of human T cells and chemical hapten exposure. TCRdb used MiXCR to reprocess the RACE reads, holding one entry per CDR3 protein. This table has roughly 69,000 distinct CDR3 sequences, 10% appearing once. The sample's time point: patch test 2, 6 weeks after DPC sensitization. Noted treatment: therapeutic diphenylcyclopropenone sensitization with weekly scalp DPC. The specimen was whole blood, collected in connection with sensitization to the hapten diphenylcyclopropenone (DPC). Receptors originate from a woman aged 45-65 years with alopecia areata. Some clones in this sample may be carry-over from other donors' samples.

About this clonotype itself: A read error may produce the germline difference seen at one junction end. The gene calls are TRBV3-1 and TRBJ2-7; D might be TRBD1 (6 bases). Germline V CDR1 and CDR2: LGHDT, YNNKEL (reference sequence). This CDR3 has 15 amino acids. CDR3 bases: TGTGTCAGCAGCCAAGTGGCAGGGGTAACCTACGAGCAGTACTTC. It yields the protein CVSSQVAGVTYEQYF.

This chain connects TRBV18 to TRBJ1-2; TRBD1 agrees at 8 bases. Looked up from germline, CDR1 is KGHSH and CDR2 is LQKENI. The CDR3 has 14 residues. With V trimmed by 3 bases and J by 2 bases, 2 bases remained unmatched. This CDR3 is CASSPWTGNYGYTF. As DNA, the CDR3 is TGTGCCAGCTCACCGTGGACAGGGAACTATGGCTACACCTTC.

This clonotype was picked up many times. The chain carries TRBV10-2 and TRBJ2-3; TRBD2 matches at 9 bases. Germline V lookup: CDR1 WSHSY, CDR2 SAAADI. This CDR3 is built from 16 residues. Trimming removed 0 bases from V and 4 bases from J; junction bases left unmatched: 5. CDR3 amino acids: CASSESRLAGSDTQYF. Written as DNA, the CDR3 is TGCGCCAGCAGTGAGTCGCGGCTAGCGGGGTCAGATACGCAGTATTTT.

This clonotype was seen at least ten times. The chain joins TRBV18 to TRBJ2-1; a weak D match, TRBD1 (5 bases). Germline-derived CDR1 and CDR2 are KGHSH and LQKENI. The CDR3 is 14 amino acids. V was trimmed by 0 bases and J by 13 bases, leaving 16 bases between them. As DNA, the CDR3 is TGTGCCAGCTCACCACCTCAGGGTTTGACCCAACAGTTCTTC. It codes for CASSPPQGLTQQFF.

V and J are TRBV3-1 and TRBJ2-7; TRBD1 or TRBD2 may be the D gene (6 bases each). The CDR3 runs 13 residues. Germline CDR1 reads LGHDT; CDR2 reads YNNKEL (reference sequence). V shed 7 bases and J shed 4 bases, with 14 bases lying between them. CDR3 protein: CASNSGGRYEQYF. The CDR3 bases are TGTGCCAGCAATTCTGGGGGGCGGTACGAGCAGTACTTC.

The chain uses TRBV5-1 and TRBJ2-5; the D gene is possibly TRBD1 (7 bases). The CDR3 is 15 amino acids. The V and J ends lost 4 bases and 3 bases respectively, with 16 bases between them. Germline V gene data show CDR1 as SGHRS and CDR2 as YFSETQ. CDR3 bases: TGCGCCAGCAGCCTGGAGGGGGCAGGGAAAGAGACCCAGTACTTC. Translated: CASSLEGAGKETQYF.

In its sample, this clonotype was seen many times. The genes are TRBV3-1 and TRBJ2-5, with TRBD2 matching over 12 bases. Germline assignment: CDR1 LGHDT and CDR2 YNNKEL (reference sequence). V lost 0 bases to trimming and J lost 12 bases; unmatched junction nucleotides: 8. This CDR3 has 15 residues. The CDR3 DNA reads TGTGCCAGCAGCCAAGATCTAGCGGGAGGGAGGGCCAAGTACTTC. It translates to CASSQDLAGGRAKYF.

This clonotype was seen a few times. The DNA of the CDR3 is TGTGCCAGCAGTGAGGGCAGATCCACTGAAGCTTTCTTT. Amino acid sequence: CASSEGRSTEAFF. The V call is TRBV7-2, the J call TRBJ1-1; D is uncertain. The CDR3 covers 13 residues. The V end lost 6 bases, the J end lost 4 bases, and 12 bases lay between the germline ends. Germline CDR1 reads SGHTA; CDR2 reads FQGNSA.

This clonotype showed up just a few times. The rearrangement joins TRBV3-1 to TRBJ1-5; no clear D gene. Germline CDR1 is LGHDT and CDR2 is YNNKEL (reference sequence). Trimming stripped 4 bases from V and 4 bases from J, with 11 bases between. The CDR3 runs 14 residues. Here the CDR3 DNA reads TGTGCCAGCAGCCGGAAAGCCTCAAATCAGCCCCAGCATTTT. It yields the protein CASSRKASNQPQHF.

This clonotype was detected ten times or more. The chain recombines TRBV29-1 with TRBJ2-3; no definite D call. This CDR3 is built from 12 residues. CDR1 is SQVTM, CDR2 ANQGSEA, per germline. The V end was cut by 0 bases, the J end by 2 bases, with 3 bases between. In DNA form, the CDR3 reads TGCAGCGTTGAAGAGTCCACAGATACGCAGTATTTT. Residues: CSVEESTDTQYF.

The chain employs TRBV5-4 and TRBJ2-5, with D possibly matching TRBD2 (5 bases). From germline, CDR1 is SGHNT and CDR2 YYREEE (reference sequence). The CDR3 is 14 amino acids. V lost 1 base to trimming and J lost 0 bases, with 7 bases between them. CDR3 nucleotides: TGTGCCAGCAGCTTGATGGGAGACCAAGAGACCCAGTACTTC. This encodes CASSLMGDQETQYF.

The rearrangement uses TRBV10-3 and TRBJ2-7; a possible D gene is TRBD2 (5 bases). Germline CDR1 is ENHRY and CDR2 is SYGVKD. The germline V and J ends were trimmed by 10 bases and 1 base, with 17 bases remaining between them. The CDR3 has 14 amino acids. CDR3 protein: CASGRAGGSYEQYF. The CDR3, as DNA: TGTGCCAGTGGTAGGGCGGGCGGGTCCTACGAGCAGTACTTC.

The rearrangement uses TRBV30 and TRBJ2-2; no clear D. Trimming shortened V by 1 base and J by 6 bases, and 9 bases separated the two germline ends. This CDR3 spans 13 amino acids. In germline, CDR1 is GTSNPN, CDR2 SVGIG (reference sequence). The CDR3 region is CAWSGNSAGELFF. The CDR3 bases are TGTGCCTGGAGTGGGAATTCGGCCGGGGAGCTGTTTTTT.

The sample holds many counts of this clonotype. This chain connects TRBV12-3 or TRBV12-4 to TRBJ1-3, with TRBD1 as a possible D gene (5 bases). This CDR3 has 16 residues. V was cut by 6 bases and J by 0 bases, with 15 bases left in between. The DNA for the CDR3 is TGTGCCAGCAGCCCCCCCGGGGCCAGCTCTGGAAACACCATATATTTT. Protein: CASSPPGASSGNTIYF.

This clonotype was observed a handful of times. The CDR3 sequence is CSARVGGRAFF. CDR3 nucleotide sequence: TGCAGTGCTAGAGTAGGGGGCAGAGCTTTCTTT. The chain has TRBV20-1 and TRBJ1-1, with 7 positions matching TRBD1. Looked up from germline, CDR1 is DFQATT and CDR2 is SNEGSKA (reference sequence). This CDR3 spans 11 amino acids. Trimming at V came to 1 base and at J to 10 bases, leaving 3 bases not matched to a gene.

This clonotype was seen many times. This chain joins TRBV15 and TRBJ2-2; tentatively, D is TRBD2 (5 bases). Per germline, CDR1 LNHNV and CDR2 YYDKDF (reference sequence). The CDR3 runs 17 residues. Deletions cut 3 bases from V and 5 bases from J, with 19 bases between. CDR3 DNA sequence: TGTGCCACCAGCAGGGGAAAAACTATCTCGGGGACCGGGGAGCTGTTTTTT. Its translation: CATSRGKTISGTGELFF.

The V gene is TRBV12-3 or TRBV12-4, the J gene TRBJ2-2; the D gene is possibly TRBD2 (5 bases). The CDR3 contains 15 residues. The V and J ends lost 8 bases and 3 bases respectively, with 16 bases between them. CDR3 loop: CASGPEVRDTGELFF. CDR3 sequence (DNA): TGTGCCAGCGGTCCCGAGGTGCGGGACACCGGGGAGCTGTTTTTT.

Many counts were recorded for this clonotype. V and J are TRBV29-1 and TRBJ1-2, with 7 positions matching TRBD1. Unmatched junction bases numbered 4, after V lost 7 bases and J lost 2 bases. Germline V gene lookup returns CDR1 SQVTM and CDR2 ANQGSEA. The CDR3 consists of 12 residues. The DNA of the CDR3 is TGCAGCGCAGGGGGACAGAACTATGGCTACACCTTC. Translating it yields CSAGGQNYGYTF.

This clonotype is termed large (0.1 to 1%). V usage is TRBV20-1 and J usage is TRBJ2-1; TRBD2 matches 11 bases. The germline gives CDR1 DFQATT, CDR2 SNEGSKA (reference sequence). J gave up 7 bases and V 5 bases, and 7 bases lay outside the gene matches. There are 14 residues in the CDR3. The CDR3 region is CSAVGLAGPNEQFF. The DNA for the CDR3 is TGCAGTGCTGTAGGACTAGCGGGTCCGAATGAGCAGTTCTTC.

The J gene is TRBJ2-1, the V gene TRBV10-1; 14 bases map to TRBD2. Germline V gives CDR1 WNHNN, CDR2 SYGVQD (reference sequence). This CDR3 is built from 16 residues. V gave up 0 bases and J gave up 6 bases; unmatched junction bases: 1. CDR3: CASSESTSGRVNEQFF. CDR3 bases: TGCGCCAGCAGTGAGTCGACTAGCGGGAGGGTCAATGAGCAGTTCTTC.

This clonotype was counted many times. The chain carries TRBV12-3 or TRBV12-4 and TRBJ2-1; unclear D gene. This CDR3 is 13 amino acids long. V was clipped by 8 bases and J by 9 bases, with 17 bases between them. The CDR3 here is CASGVIHQTEQFF. Written as DNA, the CDR3 is TGTGCCAGCGGAGTTATCCACCAGACTGAGCAGTTCTTC.